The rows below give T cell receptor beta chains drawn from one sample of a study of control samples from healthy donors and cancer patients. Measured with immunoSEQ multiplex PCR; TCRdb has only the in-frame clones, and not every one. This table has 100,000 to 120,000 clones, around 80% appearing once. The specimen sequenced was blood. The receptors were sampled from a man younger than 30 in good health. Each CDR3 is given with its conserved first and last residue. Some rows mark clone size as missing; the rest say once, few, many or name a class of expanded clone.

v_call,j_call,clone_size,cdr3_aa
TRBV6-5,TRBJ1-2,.,CASSYQGANTYYGYTF
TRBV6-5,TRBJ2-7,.,CASRGTEVYEQYF
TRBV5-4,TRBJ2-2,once,CASSPDSWDTGELFF
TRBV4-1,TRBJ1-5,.,CASSQDRDRVGNQPQHF
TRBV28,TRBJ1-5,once,CASRKDRGQPSNQPQHF
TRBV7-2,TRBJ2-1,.,CASSSWTSGGGRDEQFF
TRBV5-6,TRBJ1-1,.,CASSLAGNTEAFF
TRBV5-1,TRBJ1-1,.,CASSADPDRGNILNTEAFF
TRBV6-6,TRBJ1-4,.,CASSLTGQGNGVEKLFF
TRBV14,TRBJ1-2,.,CASSQGVKGFLYGYTF
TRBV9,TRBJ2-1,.,CASSVSGPNNEQFF
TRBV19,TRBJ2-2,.,CASRYSTRGGVTGELFF
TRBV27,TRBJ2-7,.,CASSSLQGAISYEQYF
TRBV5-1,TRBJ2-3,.,CASSLGPHSTDTQYF
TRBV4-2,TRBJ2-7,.,CASSQDLPPGQVIYEQYF
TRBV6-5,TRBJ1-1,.,CASTGEFGAEAFF
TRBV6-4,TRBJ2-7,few,CASSQEWGTYEQYF
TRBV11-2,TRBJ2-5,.,CASSLKPAQGVPQYF
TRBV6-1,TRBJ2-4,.,CASSEGRTTINIQYF
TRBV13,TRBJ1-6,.,CASSLGGTGTYNSPLHF
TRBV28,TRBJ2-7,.,CASHGARTFYEQYF
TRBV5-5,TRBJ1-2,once,CASSLDRVNYGYTF
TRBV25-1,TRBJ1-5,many,CASSESGQGARQPQHF
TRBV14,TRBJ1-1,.,CASSPDRGRLGAFF
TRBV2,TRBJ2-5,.,CASSEWRTQETQYF
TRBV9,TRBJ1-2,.,CASSPLGTTYGYTF
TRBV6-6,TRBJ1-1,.,CASSPLGAEAFF
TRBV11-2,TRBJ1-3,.,CASSPDLGNTIYF
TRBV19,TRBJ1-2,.,CASSIGPEYYGYTF
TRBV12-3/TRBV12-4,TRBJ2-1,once,CASSWGTYNEQFF
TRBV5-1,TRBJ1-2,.,CASSLAPGTSYGYTF